This TCR beta chain was captured by sequencing in a study of T cell responses to AZD1222 COVID-19 vaccine. Whole-study findings and limits: Spike-specific TCR repertoires showed rising breadth and depth after two AZD1222 doses. It was only after the peak T cell response that any repertoires were sampled. Nearly half of unique spike-specific TCRs reportedly avoided B.1.351 and B.1.1.7 mutated regions.

Assay: immunoSEQ multiplex PCR; the TCRdb copy retains only in-frame clones and omits some. The data contain roughly 84,000 clones, about 83% of them singletons. About this clone: The antigen remains unidentified.

Second doses that came at about 4 or about 12 weeks were put together. V was shortened by 5 bases and J by 4 bases, with 19 bases between the two germline ends. The germline CDR1 and CDR2 sequences are SGHTA and FQGTGA. The CDR3 covers 16 residues. Sample: peripheral blood, taken 28 days after the second AZD1222 dose. The chain carries TRBV7-3 and TRBJ2-3; a possible D gene is TRBD2 (7 bases). This sequence originates from an adult who received the AZD1222 COVID-19 vaccine. CDR3 region: CASSPRGGGGSDTQYF. CDR3 in DNA: TGTGCCAGCAGCCCCAGGGGCGGCGGGGGTTCAGATACGCAGTATTTT.